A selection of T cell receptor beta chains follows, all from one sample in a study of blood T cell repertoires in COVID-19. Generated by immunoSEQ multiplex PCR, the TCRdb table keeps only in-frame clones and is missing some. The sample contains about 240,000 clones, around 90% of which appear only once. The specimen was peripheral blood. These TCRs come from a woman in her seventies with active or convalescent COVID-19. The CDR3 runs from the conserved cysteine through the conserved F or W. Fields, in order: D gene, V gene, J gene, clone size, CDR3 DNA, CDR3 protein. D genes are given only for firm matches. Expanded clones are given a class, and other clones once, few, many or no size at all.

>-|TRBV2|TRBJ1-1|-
TGTGCCAGCGTCCGCTCCTCGGGGGGAATGAACACTGAAGCTTTCTTT
CASVRSSGGMNTEAFF
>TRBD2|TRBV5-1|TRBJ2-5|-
TGCGCCAGCAGCTTGGCGGGGGGAGAGACCCAGTACTTC
CASSLAGGETQYF
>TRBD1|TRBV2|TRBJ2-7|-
TGTGCCAGCAGTGGCCCCGGGACAGGTCCCTACGAGCAGTACTTC
CASSGPGTGPYEQYF
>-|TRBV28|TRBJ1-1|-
TGTGCCAGCAGCTCCCCCAGGCTAAATTTCGGGGGGAGGGACACTGAAGCTTTCTTT
CASSSPRLNFGGRDTEAFF
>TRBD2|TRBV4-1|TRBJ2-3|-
TGCGCCAGCAGCCAAGATCGCGGGGGGGCAACAGATACGCAGTATTTT
CASSQDRGGATDTQYF
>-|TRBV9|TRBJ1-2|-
TGTGCCAGCAGCGTAGGGGTTCAGGGGCGCACAATTCTCCGTGGCTACACCTTC
CASSVGVQGRTILRGYTF
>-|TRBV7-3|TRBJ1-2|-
TGTGCCAGCAGCTTAACTCGACACAAGGATAACTATGGCTACACCTTC
CASSLTRHKDNYGYTF
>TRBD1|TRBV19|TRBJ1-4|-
TGTGCCAGTAGGCCAGGGGGCGCAGGTGAAAAACTGTTTTTT
CASRPGGAGEKLFF
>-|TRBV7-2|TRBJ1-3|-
TGTGCCAGCAGCTTAGACAGTTTGGACACCATATATTTT
CASSLDSLDTIYF
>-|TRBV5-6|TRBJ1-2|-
TGTGCCAGCAGCTTAACCTTACAGGTCAATGGCTACACCTTC
CASSLTLQVNGYTF
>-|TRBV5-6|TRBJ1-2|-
TGTGCCAGCAGCTTGGGCTCGGGGTTTAACTATGGCTACACCTTC
CASSLGSGFNYGYTF
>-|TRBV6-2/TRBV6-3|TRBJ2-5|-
TGTGCCAGCAGTCAGTCAGAGACCCAGTACTTC
CASSQSETQYF
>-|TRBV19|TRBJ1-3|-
TGTGCCAGTAGTACAGGATCCTTCCCATCTGGAAACACCATATATTTT
CASSTGSFPSGNTIYF
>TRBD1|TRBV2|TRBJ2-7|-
TGTGCCAGTTCCCCTACCGGGACAGACTACGAGCAGTACTTC
CASSPTGTDYEQYF
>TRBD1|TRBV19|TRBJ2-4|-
TGTGCCAGTAGTAGACCGGGACAGGGGTCGGCCATAGCCAAAAACATTCAGTACTTC
CASSRPGQGSAIAKNIQYF
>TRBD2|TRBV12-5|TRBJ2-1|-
TGTGCTAGTGGGGGACTAGCGAACAATGAGCAGTTCTTC
CASGGLANNEQFF
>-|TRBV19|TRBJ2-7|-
TGTGCCAGTAGTATAGGCGGAACCTACGAGCAGTACTTC
CASSIGGTYEQYF
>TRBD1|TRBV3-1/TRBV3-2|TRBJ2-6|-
TGTGCCAGCAGCTTACAGGGGCTTGGGGCCAACGTCCTGACTTTC
CASSLQGLGANVLTF
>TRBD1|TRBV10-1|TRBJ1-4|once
TGCGCCAGCAGTAAGGACAGGCCTAATGAAAAACTGTTTTTT
CASSKDRPNEKLFF
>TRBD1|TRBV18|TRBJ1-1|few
TGTGCCAGCTCGATCACAGGGGGGGACACTGAAGCTTTCTTT
CASSITGGDTEAFF
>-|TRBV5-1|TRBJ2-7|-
TGCGCCAGCAGCTTAGCAGGCTCCTACGAGCAGTACTTC
CASSLAGSYEQYF
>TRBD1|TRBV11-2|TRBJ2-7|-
TGTGCCAGCAGCTTAGGTATGAGGGGGCGTTGGCCCTACGAGCAGTACTTC
CASSLGMRGRWPYEQYF
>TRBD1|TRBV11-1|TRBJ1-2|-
TGTGCCAGCAGCCGAAATCAGGGGGAGTCCTATGGCTACACCTTC
CASSRNQGESYGYTF
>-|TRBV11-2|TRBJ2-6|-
TGTGCCAGCAGCTTAGGGGGAGGTGGGGCCAACGTCCTGACTTTC
CASSLGGGGANVLTF
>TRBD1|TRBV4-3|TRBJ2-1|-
TGCGCCAGCAGCCAAGAGAAGGGGACAGGATCTACTTTGAGCTCCTACAATGAGCAGTTCTTC
CASSQEKGTGSTLSSYNEQFF
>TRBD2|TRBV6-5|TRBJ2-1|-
TGTGCCAGCAGTCCTAGCGGCCTCCACTGGGAGCAGTTCTTC
CASSPSGLHWEQFF
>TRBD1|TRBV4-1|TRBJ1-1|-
TGCGCCAGCAGCCAAGAACCGGGACAGCCGAACACTGAAGCTTTCTTT
CASSQEPGQPNTEAFF
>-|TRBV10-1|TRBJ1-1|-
TGCGCCAGCAGGGCAGAACAGTCAACAAACACTGAAGCTTTCTTT
CASRAEQSTNTEAFF
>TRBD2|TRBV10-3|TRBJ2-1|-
TGTGCCATCAATGAGCGGGGGGGCGTCGTCAATGAGCAGTTCTTC
CAINERGGVVNEQFF
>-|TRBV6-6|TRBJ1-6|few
TGTGCCAGCAGTTACGGTCAAGAAGGGGCGGATTCACCCCTCCACTTT
CASSYGQEGADSPLHF
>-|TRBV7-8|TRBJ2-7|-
TGTGCCAGCAGCTTAAGTTTGGAGTACGAGCAGTACTTC
CASSLSLEYEQYF
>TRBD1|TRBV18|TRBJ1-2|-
TGTGCCAGCTCACCAGAGGGGGCACATGGCTACACCTTC
CASSPEGAHGYTF
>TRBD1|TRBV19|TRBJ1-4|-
TGTGCCAGTAGTCCTCGGACAGGGGCGTATGAAAAACTGTTTTTT
CASSPRTGAYEKLFF
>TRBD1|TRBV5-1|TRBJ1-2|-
TGCGCCAGCAGCGTCGGGACAGGGAATGGCTACACCTTC
CASSVGTGNGYTF
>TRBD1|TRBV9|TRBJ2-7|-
TGTGCCAGCAGTACTCACGTAGGGACAGGGAGCGAGCAGTACTTC
CASSTHVGTGSEQYF
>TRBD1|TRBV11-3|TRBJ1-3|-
TGTGCCAGCAGCTCCGGGACAGATGCCTCTGGAAACACCATATATTTT
CASSSGTDASGNTIYF
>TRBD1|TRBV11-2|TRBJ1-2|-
TGTGCCAGCAGCTCGCAAGGGCGAGGGACAGGGTGGACCTTC
CASSSQGRGTGWTF
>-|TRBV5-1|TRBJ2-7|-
TGCGCCAGCAGCCACTCCTACGAGCAGTACTTC
CASSHSYEQYF
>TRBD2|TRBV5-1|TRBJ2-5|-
TGCGCCAGCAGCGGAACACTAGCGGGGGGGCAAGAGACCCAGTACTTC
CASSGTLAGGQETQYF
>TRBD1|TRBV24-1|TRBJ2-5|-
TGTGCCACCAGTGACCCGGGACAGGAGGGGAGAGAGACCCAGTACTTC
CATSDPGQEGRETQYF
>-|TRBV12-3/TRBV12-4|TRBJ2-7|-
TGTGCCAGCAGAGACGACAGCTACGAGCAGTACTTC
CASRDDSYEQYF
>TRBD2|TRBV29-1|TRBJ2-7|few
TGCAGCGCTGTAGCGGGGGGATCCTACGAGCAGTACTTC
CSAVAGGSYEQYF
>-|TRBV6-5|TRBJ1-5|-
TGTGCCAGCAGTTCCCAGGGAGGACAGCCCCAGCATTTT
CASSSQGGQPQHF